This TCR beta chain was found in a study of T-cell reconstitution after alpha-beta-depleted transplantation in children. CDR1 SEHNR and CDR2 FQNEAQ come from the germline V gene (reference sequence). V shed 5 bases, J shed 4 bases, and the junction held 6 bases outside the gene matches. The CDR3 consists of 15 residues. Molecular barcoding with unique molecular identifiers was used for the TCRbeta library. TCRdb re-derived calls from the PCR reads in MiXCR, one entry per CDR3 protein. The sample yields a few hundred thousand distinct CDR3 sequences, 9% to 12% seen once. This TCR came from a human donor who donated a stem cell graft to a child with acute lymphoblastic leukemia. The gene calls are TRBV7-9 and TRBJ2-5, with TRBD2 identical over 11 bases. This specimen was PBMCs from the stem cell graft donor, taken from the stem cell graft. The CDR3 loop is CASSPRLAGGETQYF. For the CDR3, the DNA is TGTGCCAGCAGCCCCCGCCTAGCGGGAGGAGAGACCCAGTACTTC.